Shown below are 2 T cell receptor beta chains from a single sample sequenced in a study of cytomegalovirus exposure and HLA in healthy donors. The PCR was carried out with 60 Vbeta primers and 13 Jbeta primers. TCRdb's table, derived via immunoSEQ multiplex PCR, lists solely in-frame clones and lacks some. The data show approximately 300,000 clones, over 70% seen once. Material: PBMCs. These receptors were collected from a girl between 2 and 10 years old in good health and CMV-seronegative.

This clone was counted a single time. CDR3 DNA sequence: TGTGCCAGCAGTGACCCAGGGGAGGGTCCTCGTAAAGCTTTCTTT. Amino acid sequence: CASSDPGEGPRKAFF. The J gene is TRBJ1-1, the V gene TRBV6-1, with D possibly TRBD1 on 6 matching bases. This CDR3 has 15 amino acids. The V gene's germline CDR1 is MNHNS and CDR2 SASEGT. V was clipped by 3 bases and J by 9 bases, with 20 bases between them.

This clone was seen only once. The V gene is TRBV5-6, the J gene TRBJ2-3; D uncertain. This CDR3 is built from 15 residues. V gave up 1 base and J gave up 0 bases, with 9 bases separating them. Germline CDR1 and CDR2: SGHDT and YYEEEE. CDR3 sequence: CASSLFYASTDTQYF. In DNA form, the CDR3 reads TGTGCCAGCAGCTTGTTCTACGCTAGCACAGATACGCAGTATTTT.